These 9 T cell receptor beta chains were all obtained from the same sample, sequenced in a study of blood T cells in healthy people across ages. Through a sample-barcoded 5' primer and a J-beta primer mix, a second PCR was run for roughly 7 to 12 cycles. TCRdb reprocessed the 5' RACE reads with MiXCR, giving one entry per CDR3 protein. The repertoire includes fewer than 2,000,000 distinct CDR3 sequences, 39% of them detected once, and roughly 24% sits in the top ten. Material for sequencing was blood. These receptors were taken from a human donor in good health.

The rearrangement links TRBV5-4 to TRBJ2-3; 7 nucleotides match TRBD2. J was trimmed by 2 bases and V by 3 bases; bases with no gene match: 6. CDR3 length: 15 residues. CDR1 SGHNT and CDR2 YYREEE come from the germline V gene (reference sequence). The CDR3 DNA is TGTGCCAGCAGCTATGGAGCGGGGAACACAGATACGCAGTATTTT. It translates to CASSYGAGNTDTQYF.

A few counts support this clonotype. The chain carries TRBV15 and TRBJ1-2; weak D call: TRBD1 (6 bases). Trimming left V 5 bases short and J 2 bases short, with 9 bases between. This CDR3 is built from 13 residues. Germline V gene lookup returns CDR1 LNHNV and CDR2 YYDKDF (reference sequence). The CDR3, as DNA: TGTGCCACCAGCCTTGACAGGAACTATGGCTACACCTTC. Translating gives CATSLDRNYGYTF.

This clonotype was detected ten times or more. The chain is built from TRBV29-1 and TRBJ2-6; D is tentatively TRBD1 or TRBD2 (5 bases each). The V gene lost 6 bases and the J gene lost 1 base, with 16 bases spanning the gap. CDR3 length: 16 amino acids. Germline assignment: CDR1 SQVTM and CDR2 ANQGSEA. This chain's CDR3 is CSVWGSWGSGANVLTF. For the CDR3, the DNA is TGCAGCGTGTGGGGATCTTGGGGGTCTGGGGCCAACGTCCTGACTTTC.

The V call is TRBV7-2, the J call TRBJ1-4, with a weak D call TRBD1 (5 bases). V lost 2 bases, J lost 10 bases, and 14 bases lay in between. The CDR3 has 14 residues. CDR1 SGHTA and CDR2 FQGNSA come from the germline V gene. The CDR3 here is CASSLHPGRRKLFF. CDR3 coding DNA: TGTGCCAGCAGCTTACATCCGGGGCGCAGAAAACTGTTTTTT.

The chain couples TRBV6-4 to TRBJ1-4; D is unresolved. Trimming stripped 2 bases from V and 0 bases from J, with 10 bases between. Looked up from germline, CDR1 is MRHNA and CDR2 is SNTAGT. CDR3 length equals 16 residues. DNA for the CDR3: TGTGCCAGCAGTGACAGGTGGCCATCAACTAATGAAAAACTGTTTTTT. It translates to CASSDRWPSTNEKLFF.

The V call is TRBV6-1, the J call TRBJ2-5; D not certain. The germline CDR1 and CDR2 sequences are MNHNS and SASEGT. The CDR3 spans 14 residues. V gave up 1 base and J gave up 5 bases, with 11 bases separating them. The CDR3 loop is CASSEVEGCETQYF. CDR3 DNA sequence: TGTGCCAGCAGTGAAGTAGAAGGTTGCGAGACCCAGTACTTC.

The chain employs TRBV5-1 and TRBJ2-1, with D perhaps matching TRBD1 (6 bases). Germline-derived CDR1 and CDR2 are SGHRS and YFSETQ. Trimming left V 2 bases short and J 1 base short, with 28 bases between. The length of the CDR3 is 21 residues. The CDR3 DNA reads TGCGCCAGCAGCTTCCATGGGGACACATTCATCCCTCTGGGGTCCTACAATGAGCAGTTCTTC. Protein product: CASSFHGDTFIPLGSYNEQFF.

This clonotype was counted between two and nine times. The gene calls are TRBV4-2 and TRBJ2-4; D not resolved. Trimming stripped 0 bases from V and 7 bases from J, with 4 bases between. This CDR3 is 12 amino acids long. Looked up from germline, CDR1 is LGHNA and CDR2 is YNFKEQ. The DNA for the CDR3 is TGTGCCAGCAGCCAAGATATGAACATTCAGTACTTC. It yields the protein CASSQDMNIQYF.

The chain recombines TRBV7-2 with TRBJ2-5, with a possible D match to TRBD2 (6 bases). V was clipped by 3 bases and J by 9 bases, with 17 bases between them. CDR1 SGHTA and CDR2 FQGNSA come from the germline V gene. This CDR3 is 14 amino acids long. The CDR3: CASSFIPLTGAQYF. The CDR3, as DNA: TGTGCCAGCAGCTTTATACCCCTCACGGGGGCCCAGTACTTC.